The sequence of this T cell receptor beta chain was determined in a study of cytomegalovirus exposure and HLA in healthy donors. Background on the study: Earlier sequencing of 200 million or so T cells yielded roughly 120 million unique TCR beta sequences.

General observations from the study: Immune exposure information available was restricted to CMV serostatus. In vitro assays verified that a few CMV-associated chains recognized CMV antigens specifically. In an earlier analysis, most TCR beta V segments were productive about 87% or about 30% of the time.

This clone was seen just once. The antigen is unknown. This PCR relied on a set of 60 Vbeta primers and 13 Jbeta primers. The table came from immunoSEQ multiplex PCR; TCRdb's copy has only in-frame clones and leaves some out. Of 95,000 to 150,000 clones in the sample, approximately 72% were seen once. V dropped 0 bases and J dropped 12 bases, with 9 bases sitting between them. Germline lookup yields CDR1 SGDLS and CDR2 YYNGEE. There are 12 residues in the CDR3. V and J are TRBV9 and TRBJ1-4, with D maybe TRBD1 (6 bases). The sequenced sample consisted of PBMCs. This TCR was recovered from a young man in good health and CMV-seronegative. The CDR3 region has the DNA TGTGCCAGCAGCGTAGGGGGGGGGCAACTGTTTTTT. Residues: CASSVGGGQLFF.